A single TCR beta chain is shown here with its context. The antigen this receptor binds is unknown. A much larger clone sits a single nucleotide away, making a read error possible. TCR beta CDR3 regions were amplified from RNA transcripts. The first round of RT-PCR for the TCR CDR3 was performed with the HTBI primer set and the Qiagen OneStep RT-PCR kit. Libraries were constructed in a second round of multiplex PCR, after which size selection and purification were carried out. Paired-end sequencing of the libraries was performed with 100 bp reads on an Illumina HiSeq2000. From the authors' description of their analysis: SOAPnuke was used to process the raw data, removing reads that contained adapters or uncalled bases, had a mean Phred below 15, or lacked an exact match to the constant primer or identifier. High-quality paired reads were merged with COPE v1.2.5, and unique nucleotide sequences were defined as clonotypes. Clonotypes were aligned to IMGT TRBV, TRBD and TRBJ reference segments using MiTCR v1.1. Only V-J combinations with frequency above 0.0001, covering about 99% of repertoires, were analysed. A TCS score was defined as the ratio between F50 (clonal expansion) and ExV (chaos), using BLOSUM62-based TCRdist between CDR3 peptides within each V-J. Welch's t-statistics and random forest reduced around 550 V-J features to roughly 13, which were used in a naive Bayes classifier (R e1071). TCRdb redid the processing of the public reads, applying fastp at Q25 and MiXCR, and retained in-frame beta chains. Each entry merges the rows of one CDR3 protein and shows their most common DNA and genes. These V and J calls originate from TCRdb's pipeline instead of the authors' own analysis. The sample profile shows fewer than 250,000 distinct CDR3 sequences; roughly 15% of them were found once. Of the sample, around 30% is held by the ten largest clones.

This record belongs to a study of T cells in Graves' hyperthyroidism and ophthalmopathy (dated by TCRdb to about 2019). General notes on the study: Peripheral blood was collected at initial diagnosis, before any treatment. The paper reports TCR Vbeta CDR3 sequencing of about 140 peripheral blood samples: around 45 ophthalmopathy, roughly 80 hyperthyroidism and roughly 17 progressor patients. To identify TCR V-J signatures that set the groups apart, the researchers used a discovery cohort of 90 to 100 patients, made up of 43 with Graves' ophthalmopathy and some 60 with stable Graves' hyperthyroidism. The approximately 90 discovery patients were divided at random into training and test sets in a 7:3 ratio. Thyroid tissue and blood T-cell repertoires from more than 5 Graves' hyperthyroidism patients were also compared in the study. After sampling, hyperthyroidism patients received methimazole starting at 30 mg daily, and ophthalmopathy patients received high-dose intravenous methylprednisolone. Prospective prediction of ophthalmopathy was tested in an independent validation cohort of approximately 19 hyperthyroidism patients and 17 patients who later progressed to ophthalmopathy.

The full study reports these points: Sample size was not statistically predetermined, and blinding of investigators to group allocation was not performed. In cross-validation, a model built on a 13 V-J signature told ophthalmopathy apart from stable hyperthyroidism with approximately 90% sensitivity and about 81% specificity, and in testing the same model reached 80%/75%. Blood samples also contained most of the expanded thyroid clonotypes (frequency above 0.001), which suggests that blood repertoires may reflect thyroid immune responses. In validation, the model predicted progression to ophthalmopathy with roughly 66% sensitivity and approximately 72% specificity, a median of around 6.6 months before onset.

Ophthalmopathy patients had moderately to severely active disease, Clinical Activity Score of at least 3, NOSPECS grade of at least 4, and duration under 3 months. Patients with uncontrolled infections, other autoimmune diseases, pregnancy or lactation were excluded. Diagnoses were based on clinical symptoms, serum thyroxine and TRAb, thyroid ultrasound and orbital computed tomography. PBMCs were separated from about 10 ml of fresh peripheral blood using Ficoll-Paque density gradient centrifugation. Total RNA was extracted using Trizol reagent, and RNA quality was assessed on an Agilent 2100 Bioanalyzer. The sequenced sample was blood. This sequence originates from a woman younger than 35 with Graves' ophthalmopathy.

The CDR3 region: CAASRDKDGYTF. The sequence in DNA is TGTGCCGCCAGCAGAGATAAGGATGGCTACACCTTC. The chain couples TRBV15 to TRBJ1-2, with the D gene not confidently named. There are 12 amino acids in the CDR3, from cysteine to phenylalanine inclusive. CDR3 DNA is the only sequence kept; it has 36 bases, read in frame from the first base. CDR1 and CDR2, looked up from the germline V gene (reference sequence), are LNHNV and YYDKDF.